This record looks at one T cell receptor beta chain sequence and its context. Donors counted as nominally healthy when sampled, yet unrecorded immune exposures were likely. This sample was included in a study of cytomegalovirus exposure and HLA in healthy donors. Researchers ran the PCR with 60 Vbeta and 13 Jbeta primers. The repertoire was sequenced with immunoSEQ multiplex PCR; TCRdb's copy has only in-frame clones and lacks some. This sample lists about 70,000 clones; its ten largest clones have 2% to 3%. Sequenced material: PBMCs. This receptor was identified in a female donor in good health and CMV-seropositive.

The CDR3 spells CASSSRGGFDTEAFF. The DNA of the CDR3 is TGTGCCAGCAGCTCTCGGGGAGGGTTTGACACTGAAGCTTTCTTT. V is TRBV7-8 and J is TRBJ1-1; D is ambiguous. In germline, CDR1 is SGHVS, CDR2 FQNEAQ. The CDR3 is made up of 15 amino acids. The V end was cut by 4 bases, the J end by 3 bases, with 15 bases between.